Listed below are T cell receptor beta chains from one sample, sequenced in a study of cytomegalovirus exposure and HLA in healthy donors. Clones were read by immunoSEQ multiplex PCR, and TCRdb kept only the in-frame ones, dropping some. The sample includes roughly 100,000 clones. The material sequenced was PBMCs. These receptors came from a man aged 45 to 65 in good health and CMV-seropositive. CDR3s include the opening cysteine and the closing phenylalanine or tryptophan. The D gene is left open where the match is weak.

v_gene	j_gene	d_gene	CDR3nt	CDR3aa
TRBV6-5	TRBJ2-2	NA	TGTGCCAGCAGTTATCAAGGGGTTGATACCGGGGAGCTGTTTTTT	CASSYQGVDTGELFF
TRBV30	TRBJ1-5	NA	TGTGCCTGGAGCACAGGGCTAGGTCAGCCCCAGCATTTT	CAWSTGLGQPQHF
TRBV28	TRBJ1-1	NA	TGTGCCAGCACCGACGGGGGGGGGAACCCTGAAGCTTTCTTT	CASTDGGGNPEAFF
TRBV28	TRBJ1-5	NA	TGTGCCAGCAAGCATTTCCGGTTGACAGACGTCTCCAATCAGCCCCAGCATTTT	CASKHFRLTDVSNQPQHF
TRBV4-1	TRBJ2-1	TRBD2	TGCGCCAGCAGCCAAGCTGGACTAGCATACAATGAGCAGTTCTTC	CASSQAGLAYNEQFF
TRBV6-5	TRBJ1-5	NA	TGTGCCAGCAGTTACGCCCGGGATCTTCAGCCCCAGCATTTT	CASSYARDLQPQHF
TRBV9	TRBJ1-1	NA	TGTGCCAGCAGCGACCCTAGACAGGAGCAGGACACTGAAGCTTTCTTT	CASSDPRQEQDTEAFF
TRBV5-1	TRBJ2-1	TRBD2	TGCGCCAGCGGTGAGAGAGCGGGAGGGCCAGACAATGAGCAGTTCTTC	CASGERAGGPDNEQFF
TRBV10-3	TRBJ1-1	NA	TGTGCCATCAGTGAGTCCGCGACAGATCAGGGAACTGAAGCTTTCTTT	CAISESATDQGTEAFF
TRBV11-3	TRBJ2-1	NA	TGTGCCAGCAGCTTAGGTGACGGGAACAATGAGCAGTTCTTC	CASSLGDGNNEQFF
TRBV19	TRBJ2-2	TRBD2	TGTGCCAGTAGTATTCCCGGACTAGCGGAGAACACCGGGGAGCTGTTTTTT	CASSIPGLAENTGELFF
TRBV2	TRBJ1-1	NA	TGTGCCACGACAGGTATCAGGCCCGACCAGGACACTGAAGCTTTCTTT	CATTGIRPDQDTEAFF
TRBV6-7	TRBJ2-6	TRBD2	TGTGCCAACCCGGGAGGGGAGGGCCCTGGGGCCAACGTCCTGACTTTC	CANPGGEGPGANVLTF
TRBV28	TRBJ2-7	TRBD1	TGTGCCAGCAGTTTGGGGGGACAGGGGGTTGGAGAGCAGTACTTC	CASSLGGQGVGEQYF
TRBV14	TRBJ1-1	NA	TGTGCCAGCAGCCAAGTGTCAGGCCTGAACACTGAAGCTTTCTTT	CASSQVSGLNTEAFF
TRBV5-1	TRBJ2-5	NA	TGCGCCAGCAGCTTGGACGACAGTGTGAAGACCCAGTACTTC	CASSLDDSVKTQYF
TRBV7-6	TRBJ1-1	TRBD1	TGTGCCAGCAGCTTAGAGGGGGCCATACGTCCGAACACTGAAGCTTTCTTT	CASSLEGAIRPNTEAFF
TRBV6-6	TRBJ2-1	NA	TGTGCCAGCAGTCGTACAAGGGGGACGGACTACAATGAGCAGTTCTTC	CASSRTRGTDYNEQFF
TRBV11-3	TRBJ2-2	NA	TGTGCCAGCAGCTTTATCGGGAACACCGGGGAGCTGTTTTTT	CASSFIGNTGELFF
TRBV30	TRBJ2-3	NA	TGTGCCTGGAGTGTGGGACGGACTAGGGGGGATACGCAGTATTTT	CAWSVGRTRGDTQYF
TRBV18	TRBJ2-1	TRBD2	TGTGCCAGCTCACCAGGGCCTAGCGGGAGCCCCTCCGGTCGGAATGAGCAGTTCTTC	CASSPGPSGSPSGRNEQFF
TRBV30	TRBJ1-5	TRBD1	TGTGCCTGGAGCCGACAGGGGGCTCTGCCCCAGCATTTT	CAWSRQGALPQHF
TRBV18	TRBJ1-5	NA	TGTGCCAGCTCCCCAGGGACACGCAATCAGCCCCAGCATTTT	CASSPGTRNQPQHF